This T cell receptor (beta chain) emerged from a study of CD8+ T cells in alopecia areata. Study context: The share of scalp area affected provided the severity score for treated patients.

This clone was detected once. Isolated RNA was reverse transcribed into cDNA used as the sequencing template. Sequencing used immunoSEQ multiplex PCR; TCRdb keeps in-frame clones, though not all of them. This sample yields more than 150,000 clones, of which roughly three fifths are seen a single time; 3.3% belongs to the top ten. CDR3 size: 14 residues. V was trimmed by 2 bases and J by 6 bases, leaving 14 bases between them. Germline V gives CDR1 SQVTM, CDR2 ANQGSEA. Treatment of the sample: oral pan-JAK inhibitor, 5-10 mg twice daily. Obtained from alopecia areata patients were lesional scalp punch biopsies along with peripheral blood.

This chain connects TRBV29-1 to TRBJ2-1, with unresolved D. The clonotype was recovered from a human donor with alopecia areata. The material sequenced was CD4+ T cells sorted from blood, taken at week 4, from a patient treated with tofacitinib. The CDR3 is CSVESGTLVNEQFF. The CDR3 bases are TGCAGCGTTGAATCCGGAACGTTAGTCAATGAGCAGTTCTTC.